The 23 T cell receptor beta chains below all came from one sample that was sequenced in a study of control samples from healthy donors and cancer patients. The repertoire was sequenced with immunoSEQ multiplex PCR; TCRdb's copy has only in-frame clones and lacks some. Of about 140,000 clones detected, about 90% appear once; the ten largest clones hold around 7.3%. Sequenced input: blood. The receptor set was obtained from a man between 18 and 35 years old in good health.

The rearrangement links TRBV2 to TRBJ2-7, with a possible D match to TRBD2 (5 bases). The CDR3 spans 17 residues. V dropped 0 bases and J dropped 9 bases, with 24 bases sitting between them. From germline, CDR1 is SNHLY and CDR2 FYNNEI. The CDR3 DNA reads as TGTGCCAGCAGTGAAGCGATCCCCGGATTAGCGTGGAGAGGGCAGTACTTC. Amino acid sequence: CASSEAIPGLAWRGQYF.

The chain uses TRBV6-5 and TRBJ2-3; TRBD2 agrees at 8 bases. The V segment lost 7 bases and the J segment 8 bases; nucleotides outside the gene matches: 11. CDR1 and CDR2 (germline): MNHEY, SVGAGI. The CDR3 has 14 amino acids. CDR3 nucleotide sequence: TGTGCCAGCACCTCCGGGGGGGACCTGGGTACGCAGTATTTT. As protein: CASTSGGDLGTQYF.

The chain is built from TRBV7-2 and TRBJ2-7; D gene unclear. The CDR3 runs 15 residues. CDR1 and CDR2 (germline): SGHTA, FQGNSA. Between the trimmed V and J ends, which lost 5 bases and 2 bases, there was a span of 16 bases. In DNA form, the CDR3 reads TGTGCCAGCAGCGGTTTGTTCCTTGGGCCCTACGAGCAGTACTTC. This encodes CASSGLFLGPYEQYF.

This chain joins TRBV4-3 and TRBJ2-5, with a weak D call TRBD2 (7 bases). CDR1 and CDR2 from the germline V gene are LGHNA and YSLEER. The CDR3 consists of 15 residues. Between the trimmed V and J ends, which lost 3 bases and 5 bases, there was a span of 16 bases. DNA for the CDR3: TGCGCCAGCAGCCATGATAGGGGGGGGCCCGAGACCCAGTACTTC. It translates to CASSHDRGGPETQYF.

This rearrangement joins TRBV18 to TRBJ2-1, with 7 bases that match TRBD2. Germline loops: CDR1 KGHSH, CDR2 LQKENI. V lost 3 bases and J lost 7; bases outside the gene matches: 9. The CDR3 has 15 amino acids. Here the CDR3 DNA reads TGTGCCAGCTCACCCCCCAGCGGGGTGGGTAATGAGCAGTTCTTC. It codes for CASSPPSGVGNEQFF. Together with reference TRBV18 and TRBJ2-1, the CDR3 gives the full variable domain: NAGVMQNPRHLVRRRGQEARLRCSPMKGHSHVYWYRQLPEEGLKFMVYLQKENIIDESGMPKERFSAEFPKEGPSILRIQQVVRGDSAAYFCASSPPSGVGNEQFFGPGTRLTVL.

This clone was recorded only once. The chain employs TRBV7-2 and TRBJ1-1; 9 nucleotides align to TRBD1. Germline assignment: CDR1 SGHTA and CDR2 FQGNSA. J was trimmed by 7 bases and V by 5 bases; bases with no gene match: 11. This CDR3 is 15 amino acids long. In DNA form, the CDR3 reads TGTGCCAGCAGCCCCACAGGGGGCCGATTCCTTGAAGCTTTCTTT. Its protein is CASSPTGGRFLEAFF.

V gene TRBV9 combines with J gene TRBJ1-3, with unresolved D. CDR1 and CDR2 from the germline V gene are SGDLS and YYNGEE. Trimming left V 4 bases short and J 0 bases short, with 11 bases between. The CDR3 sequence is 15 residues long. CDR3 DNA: TGTGCCAGCAGCCCTACTACCATCTCTGGAAACACCATATATTTT. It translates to CASSPTTISGNTIYF.

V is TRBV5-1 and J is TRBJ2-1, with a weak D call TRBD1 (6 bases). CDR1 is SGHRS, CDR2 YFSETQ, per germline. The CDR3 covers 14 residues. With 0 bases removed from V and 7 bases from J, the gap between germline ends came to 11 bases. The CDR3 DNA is TGCGCCAGCAGCTTGGCAAACAGGGATAATGAGCAGTTCTTC. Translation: CASSLANRDNEQFF.

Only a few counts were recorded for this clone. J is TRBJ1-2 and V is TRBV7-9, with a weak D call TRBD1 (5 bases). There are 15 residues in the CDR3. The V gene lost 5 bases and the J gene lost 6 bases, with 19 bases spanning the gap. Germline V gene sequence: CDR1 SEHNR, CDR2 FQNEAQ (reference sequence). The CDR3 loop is CASSDWGIDPHGYTF. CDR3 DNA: TGTGCCAGCAGCGACTGGGGGATCGACCCCCATGGCTACACCTTC.

CDR3 region: CASSPDSGGSPLHF. CDR3 DNA: TGTGCCAGCAGTCCCGACTCGGGTGGGTCACCCCTCCACTTT. This chain connects TRBV6-6 to TRBJ1-6; no firm D call. With 5 bases removed from V and 10 bases from J, the gap between germline ends came to 15 bases. Germline CDR1 is MNHNY and CDR2 is SVGAGI (reference sequence). CDR3 length: 14 amino acids.

CDR3 residues: CASSSATVGRGTDTQYF. Written as DNA, the CDR3 is TGCGCCAGCAGCTCCGCGACAGTCGGTCGGGGCACAGATACGCAGTATTTT. The V and J genes are TRBV5-1 and TRBJ2-3, with D perhaps TRBD1 (5 bases). The V gene's germline CDR1 is SGHRS and CDR2 YFSETQ. The CDR3 runs to 17 residues. V dropped 3 bases and J dropped 1 base, with 18 bases sitting between them.

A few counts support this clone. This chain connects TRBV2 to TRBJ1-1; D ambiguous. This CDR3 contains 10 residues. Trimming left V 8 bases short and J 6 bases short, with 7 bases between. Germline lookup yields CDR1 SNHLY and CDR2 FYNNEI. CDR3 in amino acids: CASGEAEAFF. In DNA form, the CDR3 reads TGTGCCAGCGGGGAGGCTGAAGCTTTCTTT.

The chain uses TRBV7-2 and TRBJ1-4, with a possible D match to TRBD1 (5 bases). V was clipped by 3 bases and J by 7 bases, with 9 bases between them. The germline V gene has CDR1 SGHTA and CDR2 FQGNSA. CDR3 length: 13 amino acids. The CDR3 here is CASSFSRGEKLFF. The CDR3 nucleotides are TGTGCCAGCAGCTTTTCGAGGGGTGAAAAACTGTTTTTT.

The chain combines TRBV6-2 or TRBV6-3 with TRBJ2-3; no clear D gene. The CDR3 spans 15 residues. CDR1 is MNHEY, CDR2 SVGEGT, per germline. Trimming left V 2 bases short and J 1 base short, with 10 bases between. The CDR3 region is CASSYQRPGTDTQYF. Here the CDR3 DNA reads TGTGCCAGCAGTTACCAGAGGCCCGGCACAGATACGCAGTATTTT.

CDR3 sequence: CSVTQSGANVLTF. The DNA of the CDR3 is TGCAGCGTTACGCAATCTGGGGCCAACGTCCTGACTTTC. The V gene is TRBV29-1, the J gene TRBJ2-6; no clear D. V was pared by 5 bases and J by 1 base, with 6 bases between. Germline values: CDR1 SQVTM, CDR2 ANQGSEA. CDR3 size: 13 residues.

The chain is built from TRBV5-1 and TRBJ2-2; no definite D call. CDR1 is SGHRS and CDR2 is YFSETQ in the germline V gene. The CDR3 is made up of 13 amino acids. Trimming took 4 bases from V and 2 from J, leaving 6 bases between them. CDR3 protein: CASSADNTGELFF. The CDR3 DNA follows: TGCGCCAGCAGCGCGGATAACACCGGGGAGCTGTTTTTT.

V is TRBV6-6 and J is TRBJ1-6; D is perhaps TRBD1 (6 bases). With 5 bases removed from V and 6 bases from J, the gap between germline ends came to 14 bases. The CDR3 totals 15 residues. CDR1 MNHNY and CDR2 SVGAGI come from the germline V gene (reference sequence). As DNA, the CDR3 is TGTGCCAGCAGTCCTAGGGGGATGGGTAATTCACCCCTCCACTTT. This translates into CASSPRGMGNSPLHF.

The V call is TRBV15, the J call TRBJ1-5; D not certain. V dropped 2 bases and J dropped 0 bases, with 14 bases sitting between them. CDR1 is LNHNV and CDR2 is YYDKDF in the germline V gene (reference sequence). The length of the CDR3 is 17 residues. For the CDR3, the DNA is TGTGCCACCAGCAGAACTAGCACTGATTATAGCAATCAGCCCCAGCATTTT. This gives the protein CATSRTSTDYSNQPQHF.

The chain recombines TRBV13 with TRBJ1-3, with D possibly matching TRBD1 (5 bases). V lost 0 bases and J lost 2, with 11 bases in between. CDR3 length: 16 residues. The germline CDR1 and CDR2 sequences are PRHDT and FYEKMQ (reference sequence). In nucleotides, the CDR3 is TGTGCCAGCAGCTTAGGCTTCAGGGAGACTGGAAACACCATATATTTT. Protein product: CASSLGFRETGNTIYF.

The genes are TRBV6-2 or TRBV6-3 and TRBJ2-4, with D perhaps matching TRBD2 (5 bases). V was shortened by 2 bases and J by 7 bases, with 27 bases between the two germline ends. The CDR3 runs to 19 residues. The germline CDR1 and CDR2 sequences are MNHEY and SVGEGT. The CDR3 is CASSYTVIPGLKGTNIQYF. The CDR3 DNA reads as TGTGCCAGCAGTTACACCGTAATACCAGGACTGAAGGGTACGAACATTCAGTACTTC.

In nucleotides, the CDR3 is TGCGCCAGCAGCCAAGGACAGGGACCGACTATGAACACTGAAGCTTTCTTT. Protein sequence: CASSQGQGPTMNTEAFF. V gene TRBV4-1 combines with J gene TRBJ1-1, with 7 bases lining up with TRBD1. The V gene end was trimmed by 1 base and the J gene end by 0 bases; junction bases not matched to a gene: 8. CDR1 and CDR2 from the germline V gene are MGHRA and YSYEKL. The CDR3 covers 17 residues.

The CDR3 sequence: CASSWGGQNEKLFF. CDR3 nucleotides: TGCGCCAGCAGCTGGGGGGGACAGAATGAAAAACTGTTTTTT. V gene TRBV5-1 combines with J gene TRBJ1-4, with 7 positions matching TRBD1. Per germline, CDR1 SGHRS and CDR2 YFSETQ. The V and J ends lost 3 bases and 5 bases, in that order; junction bases with no gene match: 4. The CDR3 consists of 14 residues.

CDR3: CASSLNPPGTGTDTQYF. The CDR3 coding sequence is TGTGCCAGCAGCTTAAACCCTCCAGGGACTGGCACAGATACGCAGTATTTT. This chain links TRBV11-3 with TRBJ2-3; perhaps TRBD2 as D (6 bases). The CDR3 has 17 residues. Trimming took off 2 bases at V and 1 base at J, with 16 bases between the two ends. Looked up from germline, CDR1 is SGHNT and CDR2 is YENEEA. Variable domain in full (rest from reference TRBV11-3 and TRBJ2-3): EAGVVQSPRYKIIEKKQPVAFWCNPISGHNTLYWYLQNLGQGPELLIRYENEEAVDDSQLPKDRFSAERLKGVDSTLKIQPAELGDSAVYLCASSLNPPGTGTDTQYFGPGTRLTVL.